This T cell receptor beta chain was identified in a study of T-cell memory formation after mild COVID-19 (dated by TCRdb to the early 2020s). Background for the entire study: Most TCR sequence clusters were specific to one of the two donors. T-cell clones expanding and contracting after mild COVID-19 in two donors were tracked by longitudinal TCRalpha and TCRbeta repertoire sequencing. The cohort comprised two young, previously healthy adult volunteers, one female and one male. Results and caveats for the whole study, not just this receptor: SARS-CoV-2 specificity was not confirmed for the second-wave clones peaking on day 37. Contracting CD4+ clones were located mainly in the CM and EM memory subsets, whereas CD8+ clones were found to be enriched in EMRA. The study included only a couple of mild cases, and larger cohorts that include severe cases with pre-infection samples were judged to be necessary. From day 15 to 85, contracting clones showed balanced CD4/CD8 phenotypes, whereas a second wave of clones that expanded from day 15 to 37 leaned towards CD4+. Some responding clones were detected in pre-infection memory, suggesting pre-existing cross-reactive memory T cells joined the SARS-CoV-2 response.

About this clonotype itself: The antigen it recognizes is unknown. Base qualities are missing; no much larger clone stands one base away.

V is pared back by 5 bases and J by 4 bases, with 11 bases lying between the germline termini. The CDR3 goes from the cysteine to the phenylalanine over 13 residues. The CDR3 DNA has 39 bases and is translated from base 1. As encoded in the germline V gene, CDR1 is SGHVS while CDR2 is FQNEAQ. The listed sequencing device is Illumina NovaSeq 6000. Using 5'RACE with constant-segment primers, TCRalpha and TCRbeta cDNA libraries were constructed, with sample barcodes and unique molecular identifiers added in the process. Trizol reagent was used to extract RNA from every sample. Libraries were amplified in two PCR steps, with a second sample barcode and Illumina TruSeq adapters added in the second step. Libraries were sequenced on an Illumina NovaSeq with 2 x 150 bp paired-end reads. As for the original processing: Reads were demultiplexed and collapsed into UMI-guided consensus sequences with migec v1.2.7. With mixcr v2.1.11, UMI consensuses were aligned to TRA and TRB V and J templates and assembled into clonotypes. Clonotypes were classified as expanded or contracted when called significant by both edgeR and NoisET, with noise models trained on biological replicates. For edgeR calls, the thresholds were a false discovery rate-adjusted p below 0.01 and a log2 fold-change of 1. As an exploratory analysis of dynamics, PCA with hierarchical clustering was applied to max-normalized trajectories of the 1000 most abundant clonotypes. The CD4 or CD8 phenotype of responding clones was assigned using the separately sequenced CD4+ and CD8+ repertoires. In-frame beta chains were kept once TCRdb had trimmed the public reads at Q25 with fastp and called clones with MiXCR. Identical CDR3 protein sequences are pooled into one entry, listed with their most common genes and DNA. The V and J calls and clone size are TCRdb's, not the authors'. Across this sample there are about 320,000 distinct CDR3 sequences, with approximately 14% seen only once. Under 25% of the sample is in the top ten clones.

Ficoll-Paque density gradient centrifugation was used to isolate PBMCs. The sequence joins TRBV7-8 to TRBJ1-1; no D gene can be assigned with confidence. Material for sequencing was PBMCs or a T cell subset sorted from them (not recorded which). The clonotype comes from a man aged 18 to 29 who had mild COVID-19 (a few samples of this study predate the infection). The sample titles of this study are shuffled in the database, so cell type and time point are left out; the donor was told from shared clones. The nucleotides are TGTGCCAGCAGCCCCTTATTTGGCACTGAAGCTTTCTTT. This is translated as CASSPLFGTEAFF.